The subject of this entry is one T cell receptor beta chain. It lacks a known antigen. Qualities for individual bases were not recorded, and no much larger clone is one base off. The library was produced with 5' RACE. The sequencer listed for this sample is Illumina HiSeq 2500. The second PCR ran for roughly 7 to 11 cycles and used a J-beta primer mix along with a sample-barcoded 5' primer. A unique molecular identifier was introduced onto each TCR beta cDNA molecule by a template-switch 5' adaptor carrying 12 random nucleotides. Each sample yielded at least 2.5 million CDR3-containing paired-end reads. First-strand cDNA was synthesized from all RNA with the Mint cDNA synthesis kit, primed by a TRBC-specific oligonucleotide. Following uracil-DNA glycosylase treatment, a first 18-cycle PCR with universal primers M1SS and BC2_uni_R was performed on all cDNA. In the source study's methods: Each sample was normalized by randomly selecting 1 million high-quality reads, each carrying a distinct molecular identifier. Reads sharing molecular identifiers were discarded rather than binned into consensus sequences. MiTCR, set to a Q25 quality threshold and the strictest error-elimination algorithm, was used for CDR3 identification, clonotype clustering and error correction. A nonparametric unseen species model with Euler transformation was used to estimate lower-bound total TCR beta diversity. Through fastp at Q25 and MiXCR, TCRdb rebuilt clones from the public reads, retaining in-frame beta chains. Each record represents a unique CDR3 protein, reported with the most common genes and DNA among its rows. The V and J calls were determined by TCRdb, not by the authors. Across this sample there are approximately 800,000 distinct CDR3 sequences, with 36% seen only once. 10% to 15% of the sample rests with the top ten.

The data derive from a study of blood T cells in healthy people across ages (dated by TCRdb to 2013 to 2016). A note on the overall study: In model experiments, template switching captured about one uniquely barcoded TCR beta cDNA molecule for every two T cells. The study measured age-related changes in TCR beta repertoire diversity using deep sequencing normalized with unique cDNA molecular identifiers. Four age groups were formed from the donors: young (average about 15 years), middle-aged (more than 35), aged (approximately 60) and long-lived (about 80). Donors of different ages were randomly distributed across sequencing lanes to avoid experimental bias. Two additional independent replicas of 1 million unique cDNA reads from the same blood draw were analyzed for two donors (one aged 18 to 29 and one aged 80 or older).

From cysteine to phenylalanine, the CDR3 is 17 amino acids long. The CDR3 DNA has 51 bases and is translated from base 1. A distance of 15 bases separates the germline ends of V and J, which lose 0 bases and 0 bases respectively. For CDR1 and CDR2, the germline V gene (reference sequence) lists DFQATT and SNEGSKA. The investigation overall reported the following: Total diversity estimates from one million sequenced T cells were considered lower bounds and underestimates. The percentage of naive T cells measured by flow cytometry correlated strongly with observed TCR beta diversity. Because profiling used bulk unsorted PBMCs, naive and antigen-experienced compartments could not be compared conclusively. Observed TCR beta diversity per million T cells fell roughly linearly with age, and a significant reduction was already apparent by age about 36. Because the CMV infection status of the donors was unknown, age-related changes in expanded clonotypes may potentially have been confounded. The long-lived group showed more naive CD4+ T cells, fewer expanded clones and increased TCR diversity than the aged group, suggesting age selection.

The donors were some 39 Caucasian individuals from Russia, aged roughly 6 to 100 years, who were systemically healthy. Each donor gave around 9 milliliters of peripheral blood, collected into EDTA-treated Vacutainer tubes. Ficoll-Paque density-gradient centrifugation was used to isolate PBMCs, with at least 7 million per sample. Trizol reagent was used to extract total RNA from the PBMCs, yielding at least 5.5 micrograms per sample. For every donor, flow cytometry on a PBMC aliquot measured the percentage of naive CD45RAhigh/CD27high T cells. In this chain, TRBV20-1 is recombined with TRBJ2-1; no D gene call is confident. This clonotype was obtained from a man younger than 30 in good health. The sequencing input was blood. The CDR3 region has the sequence CSARDLERVSSYNEQFF. The base sequence is TGCAGTGCTAGAGATCTCGAGCGCGTCAGCTCCTACAATGAGCAGTTCTTC.